These T cell receptor beta chains were read from a single sample in a study of response to subunit inactivated influenza vaccine. TCRdb analysed the RT-PCR reads with MiXCR anew, one entry per CDR3 protein. This table holds hundreds of thousands of distinct CDR3 sequences, roughly 20% found once. The sequencing used PBMCs from blood, collected 4 to 6 days after vaccination. The receptors derive from a man aged 50-60 years who received an inactivated influenza vaccine. Both conserved end residues are part of each CDR3. D genes are given only for firm matches. Size is omitted from some rows. Given values are once, few, many or a class for expanded clones.

abundance	v_gene	d_gene	j_gene	CDR3nt	CDR3aa
few	TRBV29-1	NA	TRBJ2-3	TGCAGCGAAGGGGACACAGATACGCAGTATTTT	CSEGDTDTQYF
NA	TRBV19	NA	TRBJ1-1	TGTGCCAGTAGTATGATAGGGTCAGGCACTGAAGCTTTCTTT	CASSMIGSGTEAFF
NA	TRBV29-1	TRBD1	TRBJ1-5	TGCAGCGTTGGGGAGGGACAGTTCAATCAGCCCCAGCATTTT	CSVGEGQFNQPQHF
few	TRBV5-5	TRBD2	TRBJ2-3	TGTGCCAGCAGAATAGCGGGAGTGACCACAGATACGCAGTATTTT	CASRIAGVTTDTQYF
few	TRBV6-5	NA	TRBJ2-7	TGTGCCAGCAGTTATCGTCTCAGCTCCTACGAGCAGTACTTC	CASSYRLSSYEQYF
NA	TRBV29-1	NA	TRBJ1-2	TGCAGCGTCGATCAGGGTCTCCATGGCTACACCTTC	CSVDQGLHGYTF
NA	TRBV7-9	NA	TRBJ1-4	TGTGCCAGCAGCCCCACAGGGCTTCGGAATGAAAAACTGTTTTTT	CASSPTGLRNEKLFF
NA	TRBV6-2/TRBV6-3	TRBD2	TRBJ2-1	TGTGCCAGCTCAGGGTCTGGCGGGGGTTACAATGAGCAGTTCTTC	CASSGSGGGYNEQFF
NA	TRBV9	TRBD1	TRBJ1-2	TGTGCCAGCAGCGTCCAAACAGGGGGACCCTATGGCTACACCTTC	CASSVQTGGPYGYTF
few	TRBV5-1	NA	TRBJ2-3	TGCGCCAGCAGCTTGGAGGGGCAGGGGTCAGATACGCAGTATTTT	CASSLEGQGSDTQYF